Listed below are T cell receptor beta chains from one sample, sequenced in a study of blood T cell repertoires in COVID-19. The assay was immunoSEQ multiplex PCR, and TCRdb's table has in-frame clones only and misses some. The table has about 72,000 clones, 70% to 85% seen once. What was sequenced was peripheral blood. The receptors here all came from a man in his fifties or sixties with acute or convalescent COVID-19. CDR3s include the opening cysteine and the closing phenylalanine or tryptophan.

J gene: TRBJ1-1
V gene: TRBV27
CDR3 protein: CASSTHQGANTEAFF

J gene: TRBJ2-5
V gene: TRBV9
CDR3 protein: CASSVDNRVGETQYF

J gene: TRBJ2-1
V gene: TRBV3-1/TRBV3-2
CDR3 protein: CASSPGTSLYNEQFF

J gene: TRBJ1-1
V gene: TRBV29-1
CDR3 protein: CSVEAQMNTEAFF

J gene: TRBJ1-4
V gene: TRBV19
CDR3 protein: CASSISGRREKLFF

J gene: TRBJ1-2
V gene: TRBV12-3/TRBV12-4
CDR3 protein: CASSLAVNYGYTF

J gene: TRBJ1-2
V gene: TRBV5-6
CDR3 protein: CASSSDSSYGYTF

J gene: TRBJ1-6
V gene: TRBV5-1
CDR3 protein: CASSLVAENSPLHF

J gene: TRBJ1-2
V gene: TRBV6-4
CDR3 protein: CASSERGTGANYGYTF

J gene: TRBJ2-2
V gene: TRBV9
CDR3 protein: CASSPQTSRNTGELFF

J gene: TRBJ1-2
V gene: TRBV11-2
CDR3 protein: CASSFSGNGYTF

J gene: TRBJ1-2
V gene: TRBV7-9
CDR3 protein: CASSSYFGGTSPANYGYTF

J gene: TRBJ1-2
V gene: TRBV4-3
CDR3 protein: CASSLTADNGYTF

J gene: TRBJ1-2
V gene: TRBV9
CDR3 protein: CASSGLDRGRANYGYTF

J gene: TRBJ2-6
V gene: TRBV29-1
CDR3 protein: CSVQGSGANVLTF

J gene: TRBJ2-4
V gene: TRBV6-5
CDR3 protein: CASSYSQQGANIQYF

J gene: TRBJ1-4
V gene: TRBV3-1/TRBV3-2
CDR3 protein: CASSPGGRGDEKLFF